This entry lists 26 T cell receptor beta chains sequenced from one sample in a study of blood T cell repertoires in COVID-19. Measured with immunoSEQ multiplex PCR; TCRdb has only the in-frame clones, and not every one. The sample contains 230,000 or so clones, roughly 82% of which appear only once. Specimen: peripheral blood. All receptors come from a woman aged 40 to 50 who had recovered from COVID-19.

Here the CDR3 reads CASSQEDKGPGYTF. For the CDR3, the DNA is TGTGCCAGCAGCCAAGAGGACAAGGGCCCTGGCTACACCTTC. The chain recombines TRBV3-1 (or the pseudogene TRBV3-2) with TRBJ1-2, with D maybe TRBD1 (5 bases). The V end was cut by 0 bases, the J end by 7 bases, with 12 bases between. The CDR3 runs to 14 residues. The V gene's germline CDR1 is LGHDT and CDR2 YNNKEL (reference sequence).

The chain uses TRBV6-5 and TRBJ1-1, with D maybe TRBD1 (5 bases). With 6 bases removed from V and 1 base from J, the gap between germline ends came to 9 bases. Germline assignment: CDR1 MNHEY and CDR2 SVGAGI. The CDR3 spans 13 residues. The CDR3 region is CASSRQKNTEAFF. CDR3 in DNA: TGTGCCAGCAGCCGACAGAAGAACACTGAAGCTTTCTTT.

V usage is TRBV6-5 and J usage is TRBJ1-4; 9 bases are shared with TRBD1. With 6 bases clipped from V and 8 bases from J, the junction kept 7 bases outside the gene matches. From germline, CDR1 is MNHEY and CDR2 SVGAGI. The CDR3 contains 14 residues. The DNA of the CDR3 is TGTGCCAGCAGACTCCGGGACAGGGTGGAAAAACTGTTTTTT. As protein: CASRLRDRVEKLFF.

This sequence joins TRBV13 and TRBJ2-1, with D possibly matching TRBD1 (6 bases). The CDR3 loop spans 15 amino acids. V lost 7 bases, J lost 4 bases, and 17 bases lay in between. Germline V gene data show CDR1 as PRHDT and CDR2 as FYEKMQ (reference sequence). CDR3 DNA: TGTGCCAGCACCAAAGCCAGGGGCGGTTACAATGAGCAGTTCTTC. As protein: CASTKARGGYNEQFF.

The chain has TRBV14 and TRBJ2-5; TRBD1 matches 9 bases. The CDR3 has 16 amino acids. J lost 5 bases, V lost 2 bases, and 9 bases had no gene match. The V gene's germline CDR1 is SGHDN and CDR2 FVKESK. The CDR3, as DNA: TGTGCCAGCAGCCAACTAACCGGGACAGGGTGGGAGACCCAGTACTTC. Its protein is CASSQLTGTGWETQYF.

This clone came up a few times. The CDR3 DNA is TGTGCCAGCAGTGTCCAGGGTCCGAACACTGAAGCTTTCTTT. This sequence encodes CASSVQGPNTEAFF. The rearrangement joins TRBV2 to TRBJ1-1; a possible D gene is TRBD1 (5 bases). The germline V gene encodes CDR1 SNHLY and CDR2 FYNNEI. Between the trimmed V and J ends, which lost 4 bases and 1 base, there was a span of 10 bases. This CDR3 contains 14 residues.

The chain couples TRBV3-1 (or the pseudogene TRBV3-2) to TRBJ2-1; D ambiguous. CDR1 is LGHDT, CDR2 YNNKEL, per germline (reference sequence). V lost 4 bases, J lost 4 bases, and 11 bases lay in between. This CDR3 region has 14 residues. The CDR3 coding sequence is TGTGCCAGCAGCCCCCAACAAGTATACAATGAGCAGTTCTTC. Amino acids: CASSPQQVYNEQFF.

J is TRBJ1-1 and V is TRBV28; D not resolved. The V end lost 5 bases, the J end lost 1 base, and 11 bases lay between the germline ends. The CDR3 contains 14 residues. Germline CDR1 MDHEN, CDR2 SYDVKM. CDR3 region: CASSSKRENTEAFF. The CDR3 DNA reads as TGTGCCAGCAGTAGCAAGAGGGAGAACACTGAAGCTTTCTTT.

The V and J genes are TRBV19 and TRBJ2-1; D is unresolved. Trimming stripped 4 bases from V and 3 bases from J, with 13 bases between. The length of the CDR3 is 15 residues. Germline lookup yields CDR1 LNHDA and CDR2 SQIVND (reference sequence). For the CDR3, the DNA is TGTGCCAGTAGTACCTATGAGACTGGCTACAATGAGCAGTTCTTC. Translating gives CASSTYETGYNEQFF.

The chain couples TRBV13 to TRBJ1-1; D not resolved. The CDR3 covers 16 residues. Germline loops: CDR1 PRHDT, CDR2 FYEKMQ (reference sequence). V was cut by 1 base and J by 6 bases, with 18 bases left in between. CDR3 loop: CASSLEPGRAEAEAFF. Here the CDR3 DNA reads TGTGCCAGCAGCTTAGAACCGGGGAGGGCCGAGGCTGAAGCTTTCTTT.

This clone was seen just once. This CDR3 reads CASSWQTSGAYSGANVLTF. DNA of the CDR3: TGCGCCAGCAGCTGGCAGACTAGCGGGGCCTACTCTGGGGCCAACGTCCTGACTTTC. The rearrangement links TRBV5-1 to TRBJ2-6; 11 nucleotides match TRBD2. CDR3 length: 19 residues. Trimming took 3 bases from V and 0 from J; bases not matched to a gene: 8. Germline values: CDR1 SGHRS, CDR2 YFSETQ.

This clone turned up a few times. The gene calls are TRBV9 and TRBJ1-2; a possible D gene is TRBD1 (6 bases). CDR1 SGDLS and CDR2 YYNGEE come from the germline V gene. The CDR3 length is 13 residues. Trimming took 0 bases from V and 3 from J, leaving 6 bases between them. CDR3 nucleotides: TGTGCCAGCAGCGTAGGACAGGACTATGGCTACACCTTC. Its translation: CASSVGQDYGYTF. Combining the CDR3 with reference TRBV9 and TRBJ1-2 gives the whole variable domain DSGVTQTPKHLITATGQRVTLRCSPRSGDLSVYWYQQSLDQGLQFLIQYYNGEERAKGNILERFSAQQFPDLHSELNLSSLELGDSALYFCASSVGQDYGYTFGSGTRLTVV.

The chain employs TRBV6-5 and TRBJ2-7; weak D call: TRBD2 (5 bases). The CDR3 extends over 14 amino acids. Between the trimmed V and J ends, which lost 8 bases and 0 bases, there was a span of 14 bases. Germline V lookup: CDR1 MNHEY, CDR2 SVGAGI. CDR3 in DNA: TGTGCCAGCGGCGGGCAGAGAAGCTCCTACGAGCAGTACTTC. Amino acids: CASGGQRSSYEQYF.

The gene calls are TRBV11-2 and TRBJ2-7; a weak D match, TRBD2 (5 bases). The CDR3 is made up of 13 amino acids. Germline V gives CDR1 SGHAT, CDR2 FQNNGV. Trimming took 0 bases from V and 4 from J, leaving 7 bases between them. CDR3 in amino acids: CASSLDRTYEQYF. The CDR3 DNA sequence: TGTGCCAGCAGCTTAGACAGGACTTACGAGCAGTACTTC.

CDR3 in DNA: TGTGCCACCTCACAGGCAAAGAACACTGAAGCTTTCTTT. Its protein product is CATSQAKNTEAFF. This rearrangement joins TRBV19 to TRBJ1-1; D may be TRBD1 (5 bases). Trimming shortened V by 10 bases and J by 1 base, and 13 bases separated the two germline ends. In germline, CDR1 is LNHDA, CDR2 SQIVND (reference sequence). The CDR3 extends over 13 amino acids.

V and J are TRBV19 and TRBJ2-1, with 9 positions matching TRBD2. V shed 5 bases, J shed 8 bases, and the junction held 10 bases outside the gene matches. CDR1 and CDR2 from the germline V gene are LNHDA and SQIVND (reference sequence). The CDR3 has 15 amino acids. The CDR3, as DNA: TGTGCCAGTAGTCCCGAGCGGGGGGTCTTGGATGAGCAGTTCTTC. Protein: CASSPERGVLDEQFF.

By proportion, this clone is medium-sized. This sequence joins TRBV19 and TRBJ1-1, with TRBD1 identical over 9 bases. The CDR3 has 17 residues. V lost 5 bases to trimming and J lost 1 base; unmatched junction nucleotides: 11. CDR1 and CDR2 from the germline V gene are LNHDA and SQIVND (reference sequence). This CDR3 reads CASSPWRGQGRNTEAFF. CDR3 DNA sequence: TGTGCCAGTAGTCCTTGGCGGGGACAGGGCCGGAACACTGAAGCTTTCTTT.

The chain has TRBV6-5 and TRBJ1-2, with D possibly being TRBD1 (6 bases). The CDR3 has 13 amino acids. Trimming pared 9 bases from V and 2 bases from J, leaving 13 bases between. Germline values: CDR1 MNHEY, CDR2 SVGAGI. This chain's CDR3 is CASVTGKNYGYTF. The CDR3 region has the DNA TGTGCCAGTGTTACAGGGAAGAACTATGGCTACACCTTC.

The gene calls are TRBV5-1 and TRBJ2-1; D might be TRBD1 (6 bases). The V end lost 3 bases, the J end lost 4 bases, and 11 bases lay between the germline ends. CDR3 size: 14 residues. Germline-derived CDR1 and CDR2 are SGHRS and YFSETQ. CDR3 bases: TGCGCCAGCAGCTCGGACAGCTTATACAATGAGCAGTTCTTC. Residues: CASSSDSLYNEQFF.

The chain recombines TRBV11-2 with TRBJ1-4; no clear D. This CDR3 is 13 amino acids long. Germline-derived CDR1 and CDR2 are SGHAT and FQNNGV. The ends were cut back, 3 bases at V and 10 bases at J, with 12 bases in the middle. The DNA of the CDR3 is TGTGCCAGCAGCTTTGCCGGGGTGGGAAAACTGTTTTTT. Residues: CASSFAGVGKLFF.

The rearrangement uses TRBV27 and TRBJ1-1, with unresolved D. The germline CDR1 and CDR2 sequences are MNHEY and SMNVEV (reference sequence). The CDR3 totals 13 residues. The ends were cut back, 1 base at V and 1 base at J, with 4 bases in the middle. As DNA, the CDR3 is TGTGCCAGCAGTTTATGGAGGAACACTGAAGCTTTCTTT. Protein product: CASSLWRNTEAFF.

J is TRBJ1-1 and V is TRBV10-3, with 9 bases identical to TRBD1. V lost 4 bases to trimming and J lost 5 bases; unmatched junction nucleotides: 2. The CDR3 is made up of 13 amino acids. Germline V gene lookup returns CDR1 ENHRY and CDR2 SYGVKD. For the CDR3, the DNA is TGTGCCATCAGTGGGGGGACAGGGACTGAAGCTTTCTTT. Protein sequence: CAISGGTGTEAFF.

The chain employs TRBV6-1 and TRBJ1-1; D is unclear. V was pared by 1 base and J by 6 bases, with 12 bases between. This CDR3 region has 14 residues. In germline, CDR1 is MNHNS, CDR2 SASEGT. The CDR3 nucleotides read TGTGCCAGCAGTGAAGTGATCGGGGATTCTGAAGCTTTCTTT. It encodes CASSEVIGDSEAFF.

The rearrangement uses TRBV11-3 and TRBJ2-5; TRBD2 matches 7 bases. Losses at the gene ends were 4 bases for V and 2 bases for J; bases not matched to a gene: 1. This CDR3 spans 13 amino acids. Germline V gene sequence: CDR1 SGHNT, CDR2 YENEEA. The CDR3 DNA reads TGTGCCAGCAGCTCCGGGGGGCAAGAGACCCAGTACTTC. Residues: CASSSGGQETQYF.

This rearrangement joins TRBV24-1 to TRBJ2-7; 8 bases agree with TRBD1. The V segment lost 9 bases and the J segment 5 bases; nucleotides outside the gene matches: 5. This CDR3 region has 12 residues. Germline values: CDR1 KGHDR, CDR2 SFDVKD. The CDR3 bases are TGTGCCACCGGACAGGGTGGTCACGAGCAGTACTTC. Translated: CATGQGGHEQYF.

V and J are TRBV3-1 (or the pseudogene TRBV3-2) and TRBJ1-2; perhaps TRBD1 as D (5 bases). The V gene lost 0 bases and the J gene lost 3 bases, with 11 bases spanning the gap. The CDR3 length is 15 residues. Germline values: CDR1 LGHDT, CDR2 YNNKEL (reference sequence). CDR3: CASSQDKDRDYGYTF. CDR3 bases: TGTGCCAGCAGCCAAGATAAAGACAGAGACTATGGCTACACCTTC.